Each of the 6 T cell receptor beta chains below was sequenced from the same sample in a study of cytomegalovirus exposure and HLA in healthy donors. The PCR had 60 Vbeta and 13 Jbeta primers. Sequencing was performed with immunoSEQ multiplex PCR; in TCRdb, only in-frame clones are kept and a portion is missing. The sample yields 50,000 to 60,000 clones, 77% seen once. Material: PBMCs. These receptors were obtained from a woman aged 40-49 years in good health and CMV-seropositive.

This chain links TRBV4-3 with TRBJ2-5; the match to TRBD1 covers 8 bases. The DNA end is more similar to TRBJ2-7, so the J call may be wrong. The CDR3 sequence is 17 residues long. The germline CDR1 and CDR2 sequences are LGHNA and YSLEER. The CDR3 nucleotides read TGCGCCAGCAGCCAAGTAGTAGCAGGGGGCAGTTCTGGCGAGCAGTACTTC. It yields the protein CASSQVVAGGSSGEQYF.

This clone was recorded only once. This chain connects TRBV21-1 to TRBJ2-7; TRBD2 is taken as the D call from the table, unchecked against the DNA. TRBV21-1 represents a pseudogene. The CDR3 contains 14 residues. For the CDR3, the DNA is TGTGCCAGCAGCAAAGGGGGGGTCCAGTACGAGCAGTACTTC. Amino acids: CASSKGGVQYEQYF.

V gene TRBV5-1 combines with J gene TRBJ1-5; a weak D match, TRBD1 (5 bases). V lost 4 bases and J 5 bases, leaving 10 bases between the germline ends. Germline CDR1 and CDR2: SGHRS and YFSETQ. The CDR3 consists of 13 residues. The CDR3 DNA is TGCGCCAGCAGCACTCGGGGGGATCAGCCCCAGCATTTT. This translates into CASSTRGDQPQHF.

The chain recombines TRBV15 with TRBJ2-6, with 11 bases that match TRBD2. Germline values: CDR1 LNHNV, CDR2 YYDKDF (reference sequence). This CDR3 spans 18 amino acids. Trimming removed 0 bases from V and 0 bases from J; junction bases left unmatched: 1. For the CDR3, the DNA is TGTGCCACCAGCAGAGATGGGACTAGCGGCTCTGGGGCCAACGTCCTGACTTTC. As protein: CATSRDGTSGSGANVLTF.

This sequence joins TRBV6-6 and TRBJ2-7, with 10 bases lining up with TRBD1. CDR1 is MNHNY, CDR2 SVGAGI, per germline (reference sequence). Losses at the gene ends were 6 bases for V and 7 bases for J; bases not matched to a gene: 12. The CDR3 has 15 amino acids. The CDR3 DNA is TGTGCCAGCAGGCCTCCCGACAGGGGGCCAGGGGAGCAGTACTTC. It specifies CASRPPDRGPGEQYF.

DNA of the CDR3: TGTGCCAGCAGCTTGGTTGGCAGTTACGAGCAGTACTTC. Its translation: CASSLVGSYEQYF. The chain links TRBV5-5 to TRBJ2-7, with D uncertain. CDR3 size: 13 residues. The germline gives CDR1 SGHKS, CDR2 YYEKEE (reference sequence). Trimming removed 0 bases at V and 4 bases at J, with 8 bases between.